This T cell receptor beta chain appears in the sequencing data of a study of blood T cell repertoires in COVID-19. In the study overall: Sites in the United States, Italy and Spain provided acute and convalescent COVID-19 samples. In each case, the material was cDNA or gDNA derived from T cells, B-cell-depleted T cells, or PBMCs.

Germline V gives CDR1 SGHRS, CDR2 YFSETQ. J lost 2 bases, V lost 0 bases, and 8 bases had no gene match. The CDR3 consists of 18 residues. As processed by the authors: Estimated nucleated cell counts came from reference gene primer amplification. TCRdb's copy holds only in-frame clones and misses some; the assay was immunoSEQ multiplex PCR. V and J calls and clone size are given by that table; D and trimming were obtained from the DNA. The repertoire includes approximately 89,000 clones, 90% to 95% of them detected once, and about 4.5% sits in the top ten. The chain couples TRBV5-1 to TRBJ2-3; 11 bases fit TRBD2. This receptor was taken from a human donor with active COVID-19. The donor label of this sample is uncertain. Sequencing input: peripheral blood. DNA for the CDR3: TGCGCCAGCAGCTTGGGACTAGCGGGAAAGGTCTACACAGATACGCAGTATTTT. This translates into CASSLGLAGKVYTDTQYF.